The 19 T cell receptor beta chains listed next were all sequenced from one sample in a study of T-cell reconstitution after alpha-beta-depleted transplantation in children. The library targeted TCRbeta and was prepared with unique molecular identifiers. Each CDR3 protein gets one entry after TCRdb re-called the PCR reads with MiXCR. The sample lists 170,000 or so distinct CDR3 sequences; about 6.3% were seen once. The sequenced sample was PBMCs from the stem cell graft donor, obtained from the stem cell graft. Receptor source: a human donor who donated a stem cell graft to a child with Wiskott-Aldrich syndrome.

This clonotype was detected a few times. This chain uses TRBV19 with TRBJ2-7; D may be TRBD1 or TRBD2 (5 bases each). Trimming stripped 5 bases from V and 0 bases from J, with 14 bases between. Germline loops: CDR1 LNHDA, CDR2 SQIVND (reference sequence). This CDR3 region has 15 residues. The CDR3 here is CASSVQGTSSYEQYF. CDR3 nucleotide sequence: TGTGCCAGTAGTGTCCAGGGAACTAGCTCCTACGAGCAGTACTTC.

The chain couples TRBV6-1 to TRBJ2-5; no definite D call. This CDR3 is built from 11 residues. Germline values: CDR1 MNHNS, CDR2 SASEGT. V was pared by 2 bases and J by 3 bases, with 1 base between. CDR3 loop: CASSEKETQYF. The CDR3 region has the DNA TGTGCCAGCAGTGAAAAAGAGACCCAGTACTTC.

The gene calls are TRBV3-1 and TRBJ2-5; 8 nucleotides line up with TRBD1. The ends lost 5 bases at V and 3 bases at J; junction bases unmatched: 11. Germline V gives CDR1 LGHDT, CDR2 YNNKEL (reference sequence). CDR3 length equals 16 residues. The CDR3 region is CASSLGMTGVEETQYF. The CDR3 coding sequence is TGTGCCAGCAGCTTGGGGATGACAGGGGTGGAAGAGACCCAGTACTTC.

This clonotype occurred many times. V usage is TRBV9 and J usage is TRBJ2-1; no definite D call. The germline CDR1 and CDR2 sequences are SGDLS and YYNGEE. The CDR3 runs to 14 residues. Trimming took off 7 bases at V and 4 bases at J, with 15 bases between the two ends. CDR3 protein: CASSIGLSYNEQFF. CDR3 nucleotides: TGTGCCAGCTCGATAGGATTATCATACAATGAGCAGTTCTTC.

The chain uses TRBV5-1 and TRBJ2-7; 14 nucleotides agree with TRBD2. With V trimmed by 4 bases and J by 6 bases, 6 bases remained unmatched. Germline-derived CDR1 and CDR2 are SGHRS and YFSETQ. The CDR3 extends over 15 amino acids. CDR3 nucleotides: TGCGCCAGCAGCAAAGGGACTAGCGGGAGTAGCGAGCAGTACTTC. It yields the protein CASSKGTSGSSEQYF.

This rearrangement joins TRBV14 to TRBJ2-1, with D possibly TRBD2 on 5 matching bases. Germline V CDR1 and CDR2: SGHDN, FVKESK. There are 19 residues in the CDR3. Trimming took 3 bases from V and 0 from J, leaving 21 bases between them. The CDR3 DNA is TGTGCCAGCAGCCAGGCCGGACTCGACGGGTTAAGCTCCTACAATGAGCAGTTCTTC. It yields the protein CASSQAGLDGLSSYNEQFF.

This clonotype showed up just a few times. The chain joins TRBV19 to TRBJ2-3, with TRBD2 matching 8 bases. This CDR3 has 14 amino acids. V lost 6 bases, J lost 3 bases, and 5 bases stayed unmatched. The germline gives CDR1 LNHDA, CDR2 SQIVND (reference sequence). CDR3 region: CASSQLAATDTQYF. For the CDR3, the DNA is TGTGCCAGTAGCCAACTAGCGGCGACAGATACGCAGTATTTT.

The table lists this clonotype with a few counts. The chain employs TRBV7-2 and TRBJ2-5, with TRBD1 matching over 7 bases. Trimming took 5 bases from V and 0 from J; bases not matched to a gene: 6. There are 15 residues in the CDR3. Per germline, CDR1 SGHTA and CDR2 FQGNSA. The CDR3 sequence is CASSMGQTYQETQYF. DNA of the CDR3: TGTGCCAGCAGCATGGGACAGACTTACCAAGAGACCCAGTACTTC.

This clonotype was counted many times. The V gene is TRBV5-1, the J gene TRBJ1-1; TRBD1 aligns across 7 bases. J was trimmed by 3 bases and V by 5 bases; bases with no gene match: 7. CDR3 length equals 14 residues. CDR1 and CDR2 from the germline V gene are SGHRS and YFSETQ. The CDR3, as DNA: TGCGCCAGCAGTCCACAGGGGCGGGACACTGAAGCTTTCTTT. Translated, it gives CASSPQGRDTEAFF.

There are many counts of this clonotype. The CDR3 DNA reads as TGTGCCAGCAGCCCCCATGCCCGGGGGACATCCGAGCTGTTTTTT. This translates into CASSPHARGTSELFF. V is TRBV9 and J is TRBJ2-2, with D perhaps given as TRBD1 or TRBD2 (6 bases each). Germline V gene sequence: CDR1 SGDLS, CDR2 YYNGEE. Trimming took 4 bases from V and 11 from J, leaving 21 bases between them. The CDR3 is 15 residues long.

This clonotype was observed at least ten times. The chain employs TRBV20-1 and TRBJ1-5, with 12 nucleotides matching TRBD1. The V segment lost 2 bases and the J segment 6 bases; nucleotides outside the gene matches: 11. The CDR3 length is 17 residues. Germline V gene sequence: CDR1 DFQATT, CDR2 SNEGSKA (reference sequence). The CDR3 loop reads CSARLSDGTGGSQPQHF. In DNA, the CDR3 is TGCAGTGCTAGACTTTCCGATGGGACAGGGGGCTCTCAGCCCCAGCATTTT.

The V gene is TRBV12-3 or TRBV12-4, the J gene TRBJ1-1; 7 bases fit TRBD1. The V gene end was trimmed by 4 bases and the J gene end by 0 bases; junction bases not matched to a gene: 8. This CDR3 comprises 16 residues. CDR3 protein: CASSWGQTYMNTEAFF. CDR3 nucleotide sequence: TGTGCCAGCAGTTGGGGACAGACTTACATGAACACTGAAGCTTTCTTT.

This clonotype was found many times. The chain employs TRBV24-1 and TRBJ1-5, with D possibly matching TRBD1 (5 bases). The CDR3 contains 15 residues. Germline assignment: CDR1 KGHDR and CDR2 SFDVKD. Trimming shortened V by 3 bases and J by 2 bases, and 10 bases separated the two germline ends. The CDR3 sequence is CATSDPSGGNQPQHF. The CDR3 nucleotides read TGTGCCACCAGTGATCCCTCGGGGGGCAATCAGCCCCAGCATTTT.

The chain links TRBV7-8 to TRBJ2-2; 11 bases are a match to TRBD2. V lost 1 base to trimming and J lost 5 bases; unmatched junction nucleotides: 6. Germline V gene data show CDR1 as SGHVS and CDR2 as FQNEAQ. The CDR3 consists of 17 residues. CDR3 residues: CASSLVILAGETGELFF. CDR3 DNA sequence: TGTGCCAGCAGCTTAGTCATACTAGCGGGGGAAACCGGGGAGCTGTTTTTT.

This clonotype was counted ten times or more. The CDR3 sequence: CATGLGPGELFF. CDR3 nucleotide sequence: TGTGCCACCGGACTAGGGCCCGGGGAGCTGTTTTTT. This chain links TRBV24-1 with TRBJ2-2; 7 bases are a match to TRBD2. The CDR3 spans 12 residues. CDR1 is KGHDR, CDR2 SFDVKD, per germline. V lost 9 bases, J lost 6 bases, and 3 bases stayed unmatched.

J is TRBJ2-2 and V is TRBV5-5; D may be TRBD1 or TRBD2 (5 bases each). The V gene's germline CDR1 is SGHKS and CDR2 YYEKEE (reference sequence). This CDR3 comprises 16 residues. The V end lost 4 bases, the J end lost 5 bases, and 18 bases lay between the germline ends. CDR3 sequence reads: CASSLGARPGTGELFF. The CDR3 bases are TGTGCCAGCAGCCTCGGGGCTCGACCTGGGACCGGGGAGCTGTTTTTT.

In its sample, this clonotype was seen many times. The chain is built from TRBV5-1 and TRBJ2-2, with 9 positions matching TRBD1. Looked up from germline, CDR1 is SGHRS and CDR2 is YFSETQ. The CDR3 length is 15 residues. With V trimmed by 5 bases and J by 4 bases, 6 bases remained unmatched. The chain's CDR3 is CASRTGTGTTGELFF. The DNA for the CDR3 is TGCGCCAGCAGGACCGGGACAGGGACCACCGGGGAGCTGTTTTTT.

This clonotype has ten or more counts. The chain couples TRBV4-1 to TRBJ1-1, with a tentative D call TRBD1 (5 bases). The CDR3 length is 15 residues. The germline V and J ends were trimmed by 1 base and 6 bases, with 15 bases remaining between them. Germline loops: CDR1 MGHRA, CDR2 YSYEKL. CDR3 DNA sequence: TGCGCCAGCAGCCAAGGGGGTACCCCAGGGTCTGAAGCTTTCTTT. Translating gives CASSQGGTPGSEAFF.

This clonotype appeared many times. CDR3 sequence (DNA): TGTGCCAGCAAGCTCCGGACAGCGTCGAACACCGGGGAGCTGTTTTTT. It translates to CASKLRTASNTGELFF. V usage is TRBV12-3 or TRBV12-4 and J usage is TRBJ2-2; D is possibly TRBD1 (6 bases). CDR3 length equals 16 residues. V was pared by 7 bases and J by 0 bases, with 15 bases between.